This T cell receptor beta chain was obtained from a study of blood T cell repertoires in COVID-19. For the study at large: Sites in the United States, Italy and Spain provided acute and convalescent COVID-19 samples.

Sequencing was performed with immunoSEQ multiplex PCR; in TCRdb, only in-frame clones are kept and a portion is missing. This table has under 300,000 clones, about nine tenths appearing once. Per the germline V gene, CDR1 is SGHDT and CDR2 is YYEEEE. V was pared by 3 bases and J by 3 bases, with 7 bases of the junction left unmatched. The length of the CDR3 is 15 residues. This chain connects TRBV5-6 to TRBJ2-5; 8 positions match TRBD1. The sample was peripheral blood. The receptor comes from a woman in her thirties or forties with acute or convalescent COVID-19. The CDR3 DNA sequence: TGTGCCAGCAGCTCTCTCGGACAGGGTGAAGAGACCCAGTACTTC. This encodes CASSSLGQGEETQYF.